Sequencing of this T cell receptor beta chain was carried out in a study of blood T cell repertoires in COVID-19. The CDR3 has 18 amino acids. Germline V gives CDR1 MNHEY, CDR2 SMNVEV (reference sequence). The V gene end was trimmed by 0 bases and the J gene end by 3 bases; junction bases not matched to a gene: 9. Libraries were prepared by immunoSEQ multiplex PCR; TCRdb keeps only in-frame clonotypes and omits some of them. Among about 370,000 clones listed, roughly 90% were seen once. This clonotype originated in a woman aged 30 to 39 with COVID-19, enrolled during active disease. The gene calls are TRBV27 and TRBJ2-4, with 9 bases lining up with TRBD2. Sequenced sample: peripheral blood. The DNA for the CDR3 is TGTGCCAGCAGTTTATCCCCCTTGCGGGGGGGCGGCAAAAACATTCAGTACTTC. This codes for CASSLSPLRGGGKNIQYF.